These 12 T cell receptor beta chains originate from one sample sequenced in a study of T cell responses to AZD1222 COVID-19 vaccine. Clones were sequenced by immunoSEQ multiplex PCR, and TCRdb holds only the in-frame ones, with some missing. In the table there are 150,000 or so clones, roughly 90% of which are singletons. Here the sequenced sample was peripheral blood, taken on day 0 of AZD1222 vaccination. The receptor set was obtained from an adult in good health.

In DNA, the CDR3 is TGTGCCAGCAGCTTAGGAGGGCTTCTTTTCTATGGCTACACCTTC. Its protein product is CASSLGGLLFYGYTF. V and J are TRBV7-2 and TRBJ1-2; no clear D gene. V lost 1 base and J 4 bases, leaving 13 bases between the germline ends. The CDR3 contains 15 residues. Germline V CDR1 and CDR2: SGHTA, FQGNSA.

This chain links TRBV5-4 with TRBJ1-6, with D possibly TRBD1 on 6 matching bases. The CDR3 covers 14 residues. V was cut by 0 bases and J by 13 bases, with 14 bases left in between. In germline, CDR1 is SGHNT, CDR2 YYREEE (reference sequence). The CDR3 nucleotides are TGTGCCAGCAGCTTGGCTGGGGGAGGGGGGCCCCTCCACTTT. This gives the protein CASSLAGGGGPLHF.

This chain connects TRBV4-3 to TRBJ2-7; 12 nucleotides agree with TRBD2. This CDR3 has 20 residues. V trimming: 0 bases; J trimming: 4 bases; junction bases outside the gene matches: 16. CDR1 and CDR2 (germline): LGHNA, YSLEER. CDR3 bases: TGCGCCAGCAGCCAAGAAATCGGTTGGAGCAAGACTAGCGGGGGATACGAGCAGTACTTC. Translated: CASSQEIGWSKTSGGYEQYF.

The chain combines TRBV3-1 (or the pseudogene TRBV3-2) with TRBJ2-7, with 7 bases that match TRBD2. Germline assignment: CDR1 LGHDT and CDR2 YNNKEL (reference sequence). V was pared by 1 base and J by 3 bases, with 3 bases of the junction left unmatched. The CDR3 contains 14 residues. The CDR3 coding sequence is TGTGCCAGCAGCCAAGGTCCTAGCGGCTACGAGCAGTACTTC. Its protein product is CASSQGPSGYEQYF.

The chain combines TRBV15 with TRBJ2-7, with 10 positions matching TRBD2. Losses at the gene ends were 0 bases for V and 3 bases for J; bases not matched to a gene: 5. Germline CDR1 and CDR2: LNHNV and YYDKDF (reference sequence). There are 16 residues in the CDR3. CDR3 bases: TGTGCCACCAGCAGAGATCGAAGCGGGAGGGGCTACGAGCAGTACTTC. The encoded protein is CATSRDRSGRGYEQYF.

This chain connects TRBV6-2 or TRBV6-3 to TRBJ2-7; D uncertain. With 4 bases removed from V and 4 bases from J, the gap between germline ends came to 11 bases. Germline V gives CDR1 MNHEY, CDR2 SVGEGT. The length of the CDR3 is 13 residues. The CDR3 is CASSSRPSYEQYF. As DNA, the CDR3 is TGTGCCAGCAGTTCTCGACCCTCATACGAGCAGTACTTC.

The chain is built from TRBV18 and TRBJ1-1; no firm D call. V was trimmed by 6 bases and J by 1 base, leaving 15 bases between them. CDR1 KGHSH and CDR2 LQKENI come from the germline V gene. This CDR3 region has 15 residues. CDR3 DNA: TGTGCCAGCTCCCCGGGAGGAAGTCAGAACACTGAAGCTTTCTTT. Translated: CASSPGGSQNTEAFF.

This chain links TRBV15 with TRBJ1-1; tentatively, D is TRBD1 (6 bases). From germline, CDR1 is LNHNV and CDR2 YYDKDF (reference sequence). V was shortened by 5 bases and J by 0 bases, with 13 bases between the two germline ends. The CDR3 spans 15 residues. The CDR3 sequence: CATSGSTGLNTEAFF. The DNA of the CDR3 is TGTGCCACCAGCGGGAGCACAGGGTTGAACACTGAAGCTTTCTTT.

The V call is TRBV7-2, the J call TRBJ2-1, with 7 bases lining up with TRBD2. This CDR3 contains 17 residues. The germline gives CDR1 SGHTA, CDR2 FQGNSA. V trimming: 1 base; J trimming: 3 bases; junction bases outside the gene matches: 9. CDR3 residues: CASSLVHGGGVYNEQFF. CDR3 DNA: TGTGCCAGCAGCTTAGTTCATGGGGGAGGGGTCTACAATGAGCAGTTCTTC.

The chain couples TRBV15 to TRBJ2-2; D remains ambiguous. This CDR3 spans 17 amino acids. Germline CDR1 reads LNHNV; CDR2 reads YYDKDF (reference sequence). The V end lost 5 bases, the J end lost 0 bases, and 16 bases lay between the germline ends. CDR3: CATSSWVGRANTGELFF. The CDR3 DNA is TGTGCCACCAGCTCTTGGGTTGGACGGGCGAACACCGGGGAGCTGTTTTTT.

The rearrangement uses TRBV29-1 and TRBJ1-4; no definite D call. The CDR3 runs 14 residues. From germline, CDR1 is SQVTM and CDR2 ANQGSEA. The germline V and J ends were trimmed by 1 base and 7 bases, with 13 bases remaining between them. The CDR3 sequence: CSVEVRLKGEKLFF. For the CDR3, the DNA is TGCAGCGTTGAAGTTCGCCTAAAGGGTGAAAAACTGTTTTTT.

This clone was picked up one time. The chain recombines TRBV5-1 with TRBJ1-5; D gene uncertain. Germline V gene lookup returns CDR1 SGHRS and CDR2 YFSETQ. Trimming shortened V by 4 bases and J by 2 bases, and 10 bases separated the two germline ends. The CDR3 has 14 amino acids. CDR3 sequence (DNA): TGCGCCAGCAGCGAGGACGGACGCAATCAGCCCCAGCATTTT. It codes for CASSEDGRNQPQHF. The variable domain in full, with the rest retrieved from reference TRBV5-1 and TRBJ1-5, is KAGVTQTPRYLIKTRGQQVTLSCSPISGHRSVSWYQQTPGQGLQFLFEYFSETQRNKGNFPGRFSGRQFSNSRSEMNVSTLELGDSALYLCASSEDGRNQPQHFGDGTRLSIL.